This record concerns one TCR beta chain sequence. Some clones are missing from TCRdb's copy, which holds only in-frame ones; the method was immunoSEQ multiplex PCR. The sample carries fewer than 140,000 clones, roughly nine tenths recorded once. The data are from a study of T cell changes during pregnancy in multiple sclerosis. CDR1 SNHLY and CDR2 FYNNEI come from the germline V gene. The CDR3 runs 14 residues. Trimming at V came to 0 bases and at J to 14 bases, leaving 9 bases not matched to a gene. The sequence derives from a female donor with multiple sclerosis, enrolled in a pregnancy study. Specimen: peripheral blood, collected before pregnancy. The rearrangement joins TRBV2 to TRBJ2-5, with 10 bases that match TRBD2. CDR3 sequence: CASSEALIASGSYF. In DNA, the CDR3 is TGTGCCAGCAGTGAAGCCCTGATTGCTAGCGGGAGCTACTTC.